This T cell receptor (beta chain) was captured in a study of response to subunit inactivated influenza vaccine. Study findings and constraints: Every seasonal influenza vaccination brings in few new T cells, the authors suggested.

In its sample, this clonotype was seen many times. Its antigen is unknown. CDR3 length: 12 amino acids. V shed 6 bases and J shed 1 base, with 9 bases lying between them. The germline V gene encodes CDR1 SQVTM and CDR2 ANQGSEA. In TCRdb, the RT-PCR reads were re-called with MiXCR into one record per CDR3 protein. The sample includes around 530,000 distinct CDR3 sequences, roughly 12% of them seen just once. The source material was PBMCs from blood, sampled on the day of vaccination. V and J are TRBV29-1 and TRBJ2-5; tentatively, D is TRBD1 (5 bases). The receptor comes from a man in his fifties or sixties who received an inactivated influenza vaccine. CDR3 residues: CSVGRSQETQYF. The CDR3 DNA reads as TGCAGCGTGGGGCGTTCCCAAGAGACCCAGTACTTC.